The next 17 T cell receptor beta chains were all read from a single sample in a study of naive and memory T cell subsets. Amplification of ligated cDNA took four PCR rounds with SP2 and nested alpha and beta constant primers. One entry per CDR3 protein, called by TCRdb with MiXCR from the 5' RACE reads. The table shows approximately 30,000 distinct CDR3 sequences, with about a sixth occurring only once. TCR cDNA received a 3' ligated oligonucleotide that carried a UMI. The receptors were gathered from a female donor in good health.

This sequence joins TRBV6-2 or TRBV6-3 and TRBJ1-1; 9 bases fit TRBD1. J was trimmed by 3 bases and V by 7 bases; bases with no gene match: 9. CDR1 MNHEY and CDR2 SVGEGT come from the germline V gene. The CDR3 extends over 15 amino acids. CDR3 nucleotide sequence: TGTGCCAGCACCACCGGGACAGGGTGGGACACTGAAGCTTTCTTT. Translated, it gives CASTTGTGWDTEAFF.

This clonotype was detected many times. The chain is built from TRBV29-1 and TRBJ2-7, with 7 positions matching TRBD2. V shed 6 bases, J shed 5 bases, and the junction held 1 base outside the gene matches. CDR1 SQVTM and CDR2 ANQGSEA come from the germline V gene. CDR3 length: 10 amino acids. CDR3 region: CSVGGNEQYF. CDR3 sequence (DNA): TGCAGCGTGGGAGGGAACGAGCAGTACTTC.

This clonotype was picked up many times. This chain connects TRBV29-1 to TRBJ1-2; D possibly corresponds to TRBD1 (6 bases). Germline values: CDR1 SQVTM, CDR2 ANQGSEA. The ends were cut back, 2 bases at V and 8 bases at J, with 9 bases in the middle. This CDR3 is built from 11 residues. DNA of the CDR3: TGCAGCGTTGAAAGGGGGTCCGGCTACACCTTC. This codes for CSVERGSGYTF.

This clonotype has more than one count but fewer than ten. The gene calls are TRBV29-1 and TRBJ1-1, with a possible D match to TRBD1 (5 bases). Germline CDR1 and CDR2: SQVTM and ANQGSEA. Trimming stripped 6 bases from V and 11 bases from J, with 13 bases between. This CDR3 spans 10 amino acids. The CDR3 sequence: CSVQGQRAFF. In DNA, the CDR3 is TGCAGCGTCCAGGGTCAAAGGGCTTTCTTT.

Ten or more counts support this clonotype. The chain joins TRBV12-3 or TRBV12-4 to TRBJ1-6, with D possibly TRBD1 on 6 matching bases. This CDR3 contains 14 residues. Trimming took off 0 bases at V and 17 bases at J, with 17 bases between the two ends. CDR3 region: CASSLATGTLVFHF. In DNA form, the CDR3 reads TGTGCCAGCAGTTTAGCGACAGGTACCTTGGTCTTCCACTTT.

Points on this clonotype: A much bigger clone sits one base away, suggesting this may be a read error. The missing conserved phenylalanine or tryptophan at the end of this CDR3 makes a read error likely. The chain is built from TRBV6-1 and TRBJ2-3, with 8 bases matching TRBD1. This CDR3 region has 17 residues. J was trimmed by 4 bases and V by 2 bases; bases with no gene match: 11. From germline, CDR1 is MNHNS and CDR2 SASEGT. This CDR3 reads CASSERFSGGSADTQYS. CDR3 nucleotide sequence: TGTGCCAGCAGTGAACGTTTTTCAGGGGGCTCGGCAGATACGCAGTATTCT.

The chain is built from TRBV6-5 and TRBJ2-1; 14 nucleotides agree with TRBD2. Germline CDR1 and CDR2: MNHEY and SVGAGI. V lost 4 bases, J lost 7 bases, and 6 bases stayed unmatched. The CDR3 has 16 amino acids. The CDR3 coding sequence is TGTGCCAGCAGTTCCAGACTAGCGGGGGGGCGGAATGAGCAGTTCTTC. As protein: CASSSRLAGGRNEQFF.

The V call is TRBV6-5, the J call TRBJ2-3; D perhaps matches TRBD2 (5 bases). CDR1 and CDR2 from the germline V gene are MNHEY and SVGAGI. CDR3 length equals 17 residues. V was cut by 5 bases and J by 0 bases, with 18 bases left in between. The CDR3 DNA reads TGTGCCAGCAGTACTAGAGACCCAGGTCCTAGCACAGATACGCAGTATTTT. Protein product: CASSTRDPGPSTDTQYF.

V usage is TRBV7-3 and J usage is TRBJ2-3; no definite D call. From germline, CDR1 is SGHTA and CDR2 FQGTGA. V lost 2 bases and J 6 bases, leaving 9 bases between the germline ends. The CDR3 sequence is 13 residues long. DNA for the CDR3: TGTGCCAGCAGCTTATCTCGTGCTGATACGCAGTATTTT. Amino acid sequence: CASSLSRADTQYF.

This clonotype came up a few times. The gene calls are TRBV27 and TRBJ2-7, with 9 bases aligning to TRBD2. With V trimmed by 5 bases and J by 2 bases, 7 bases remained unmatched. CDR1 is MNHEY and CDR2 is SMNVEV in the germline V gene (reference sequence). The CDR3 contains 15 residues. In nucleotides, the CDR3 is TGTGCCAGCAGTCCCAAGACTAGCGGTGCCTACGAGCAGTACTTC. Translating gives CASSPKTSGAYEQYF.

This clonotype is termed medium-sized. The chain uses TRBV20-1 and TRBJ2-7; 7 nucleotides align to TRBD1. V trimming: 6 bases; J trimming: 3 bases; junction bases outside the gene matches: 11. The CDR3 contains 14 residues. Germline V gives CDR1 DFQATT, CDR2 SNEGSKA (reference sequence). The CDR3: CSAKVRDSHYEQYF. DNA for the CDR3: TGCAGTGCAAAGGTCCGGGACAGTCACTACGAGCAGTACTTC.

This clonotype was found a few times. The rearrangement links TRBV20-1 to TRBJ2-3, with D possibly being TRBD2 (6 bases). Looked up from germline, CDR1 is DFQATT and CDR2 is SNEGSKA (reference sequence). The CDR3 is 15 residues long. The ends were cut back, 3 bases at V and 6 bases at J, with 19 bases in the middle. The CDR3 is CSASPASVPDDTQYF. The CDR3 DNA follows: TGCAGTGCTAGCCCCGCTAGCGTACCCGATGATACGCAGTATTTT.

V is TRBV6-6 and J is TRBJ2-7; perhaps TRBD2 as D (5 bases). The CDR3 has 16 amino acids. The germline V and J ends were trimmed by 6 bases and 2 bases, with 20 bases remaining between them. Germline values: CDR1 MNHNY, CDR2 SVGAGI (reference sequence). The CDR3 DNA reads as TGTGCCAGCAGCCTTACCCTCGGGGAACCTACCTACGAGCAGTACTTC. This sequence encodes CASSLTLGEPTYEQYF.

This clonotype was seen repeatedly, ten times or more. The V and J genes are TRBV5-6 and TRBJ2-4; tentative D call: TRBD1 (6 bases). The CDR3 spans 13 residues. Germline loops: CDR1 SGHDT, CDR2 YYEEEE. Trimming shortened V by 0 bases and J by 7 bases, and 8 bases separated the two germline ends. The DNA of the CDR3 is TGTGCCAGCAGCTTGGGGCAGGGGAACATTCAGTACTTC. Its translation: CASSLGQGNIQYF.

This clonotype was seen more than once but under ten times. The chain employs TRBV6-1 and TRBJ2-1; unclear D gene. Trimming cost V 4 bases and J 5 bases, with 12 bases left between them. Germline V gene lookup returns CDR1 MNHNS and CDR2 SASEGT. CDR3 length: 14 amino acids. This chain's CDR3 is CASSARWTNNEQFF. In nucleotides, the CDR3 is TGTGCCAGCAGTGCCAGGTGGACCAACAATGAGCAGTTCTTC.

This clonotype was seen a few times. The rearrangement links TRBV7-2 to TRBJ2-7; the D gene is possibly TRBD2 (6 bases). The V gene lost 2 bases and the J gene lost 2 bases, with 10 bases spanning the gap. This CDR3 has 14 amino acids. Germline CDR1 and CDR2: SGHTA and FQGNSA. The CDR3 is CASSLSGGTYEQYF. CDR3 nucleotide sequence: TGTGCCAGCAGCTTAAGTGGGGGGACCTACGAGCAGTACTTC.

The table lists this clonotype with many counts. The chain joins TRBV6-5 to TRBJ1-2; no definite D call. Trimming removed 0 bases from V and 2 bases from J, with 13 bases in between. The CDR3 is 16 amino acids. Germline V gene sequence: CDR1 MNHEY, CDR2 SVGAGI. CDR3 nucleotide sequence: TGTGCCAGCAGTTACTCGCCGGTTGGTTGGAACTATGGCTACACCTTC. It yields the protein CASSYSPVGWNYGYTF.